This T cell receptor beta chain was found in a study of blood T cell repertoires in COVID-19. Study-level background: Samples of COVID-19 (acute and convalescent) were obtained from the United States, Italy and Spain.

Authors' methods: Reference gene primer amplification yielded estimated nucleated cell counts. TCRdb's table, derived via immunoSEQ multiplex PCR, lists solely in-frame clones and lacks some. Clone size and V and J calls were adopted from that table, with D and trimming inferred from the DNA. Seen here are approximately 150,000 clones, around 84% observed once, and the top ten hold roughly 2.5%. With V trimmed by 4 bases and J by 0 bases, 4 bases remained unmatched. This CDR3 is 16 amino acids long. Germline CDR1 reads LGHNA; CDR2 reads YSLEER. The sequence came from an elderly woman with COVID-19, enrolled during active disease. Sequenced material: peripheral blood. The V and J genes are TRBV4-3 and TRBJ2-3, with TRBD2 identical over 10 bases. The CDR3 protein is CASSRMGLASTDTQYF. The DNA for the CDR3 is TGCGCCAGCAGCCGAATGGGACTAGCGAGCACAGATACGCAGTATTTT.